This paragraph covers one TCR beta chain sequence. This entry is derived from a study of cytomegalovirus exposure and HLA in healthy donors. In germline, CDR1 is MDHEN, CDR2 SYDVKM. The CDR3 has 14 residues. The V gene end was trimmed by 6 bases and the J gene end by 6 bases; junction bases not matched to a gene: 4. Primers included in the PCR were 60 Vbeta and 13 Jbeta primers. Profiling relied on immunoSEQ multiplex PCR, and the TCRdb table lists in-frame clones only, not all of them. The data contain more than 200,000 clones, around 79% of them singletons. This sequence was found in a male donor in good health and CMV-seronegative. The specimen was PBMCs. The chain joins TRBV28 to TRBJ1-6, with TRBD1 matching over 8 bases. The DNA of the CDR3 is TGTGCCAGCAGCCGGGGACAGGTTAATTCACCCCTCCACTTT. It translates to CASSRGQVNSPLHF.